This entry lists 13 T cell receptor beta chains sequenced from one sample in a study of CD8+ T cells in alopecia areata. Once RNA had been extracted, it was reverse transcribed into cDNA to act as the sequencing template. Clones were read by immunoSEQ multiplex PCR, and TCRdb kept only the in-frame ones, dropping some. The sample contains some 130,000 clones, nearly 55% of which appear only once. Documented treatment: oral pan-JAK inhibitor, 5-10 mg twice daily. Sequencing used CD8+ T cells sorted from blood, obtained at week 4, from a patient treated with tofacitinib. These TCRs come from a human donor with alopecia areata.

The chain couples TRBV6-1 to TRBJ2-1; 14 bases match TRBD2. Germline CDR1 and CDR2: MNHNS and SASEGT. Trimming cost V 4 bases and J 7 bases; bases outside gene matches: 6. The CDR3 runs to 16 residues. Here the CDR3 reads CASSVTGTSGGNEQFF. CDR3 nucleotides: TGTGCCAGCAGTGTTACCGGGACTAGCGGGGGAAATGAGCAGTTCTTC.

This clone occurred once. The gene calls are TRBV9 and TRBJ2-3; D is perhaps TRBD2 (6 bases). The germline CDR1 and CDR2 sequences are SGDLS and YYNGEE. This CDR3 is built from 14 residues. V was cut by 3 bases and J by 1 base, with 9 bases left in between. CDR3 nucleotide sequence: TGTGCCAGCAGCGCTGGAGGGGGCACAGATACGCAGTATTTT. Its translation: CASSAGGGTDTQYF.

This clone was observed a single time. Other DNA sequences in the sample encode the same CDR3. CDR3 bases: TGTGCCAGCAGTTTAGGCAGGGCCTACGAGCAGTACTTC. It codes for CASSLGRAYEQYF. V gene TRBV27 combines with J gene TRBJ2-7, with D perhaps TRBD1 (5 bases). V was shortened by 2 bases and J by 2 bases, with 7 bases between the two germline ends. Germline lookup yields CDR1 MNHEY and CDR2 SMNVEV (reference sequence). The length of the CDR3 is 13 residues.

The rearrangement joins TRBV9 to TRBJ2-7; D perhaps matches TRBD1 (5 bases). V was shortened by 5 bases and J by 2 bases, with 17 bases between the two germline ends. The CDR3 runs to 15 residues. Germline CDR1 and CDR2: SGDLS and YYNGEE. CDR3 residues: CASSRDSRSTYEQYF. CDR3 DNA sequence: TGTGCCAGCAGTCGAGACAGCCGATCCACCTACGAGCAGTACTTC.

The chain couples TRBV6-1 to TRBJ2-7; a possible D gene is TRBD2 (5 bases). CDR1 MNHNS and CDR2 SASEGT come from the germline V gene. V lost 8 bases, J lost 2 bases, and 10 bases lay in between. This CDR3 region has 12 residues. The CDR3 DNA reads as TGTGCCAGCCTTGGGGAGACCTACGAGCAGTACTTC. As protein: CASLGETYEQYF.

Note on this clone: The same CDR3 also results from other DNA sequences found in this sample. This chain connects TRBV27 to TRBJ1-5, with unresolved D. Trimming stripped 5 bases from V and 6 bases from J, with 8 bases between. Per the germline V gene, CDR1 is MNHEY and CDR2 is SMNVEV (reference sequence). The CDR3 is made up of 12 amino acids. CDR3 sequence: CASSPSGQPQHF. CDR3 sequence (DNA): TGTGCCAGCAGTCCTTCGGGTCAGCCCCAGCATTTT.

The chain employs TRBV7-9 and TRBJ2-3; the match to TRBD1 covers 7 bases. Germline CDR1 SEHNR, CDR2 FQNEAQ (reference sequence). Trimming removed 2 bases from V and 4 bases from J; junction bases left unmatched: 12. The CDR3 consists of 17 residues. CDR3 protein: CASSLRVGTGDADTQYF. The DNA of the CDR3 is TGTGCCAGCAGCTTACGAGTGGGAACAGGGGATGCAGATACGCAGTATTTT.

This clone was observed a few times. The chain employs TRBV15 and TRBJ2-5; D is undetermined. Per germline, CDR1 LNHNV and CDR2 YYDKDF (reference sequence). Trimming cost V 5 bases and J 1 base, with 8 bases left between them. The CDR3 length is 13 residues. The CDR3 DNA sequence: TGTGCCACCAGCCTTGGAACCCAAGAGACCCAGTACTTC. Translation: CATSLGTQETQYF.

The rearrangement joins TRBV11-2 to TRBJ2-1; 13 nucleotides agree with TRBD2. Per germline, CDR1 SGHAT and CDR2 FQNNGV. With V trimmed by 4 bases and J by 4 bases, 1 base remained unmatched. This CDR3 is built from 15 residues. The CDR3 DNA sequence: TGTGCCAGCAGCTCGACTAGCGGGGGGTACAATGAGCAGTTCTTC. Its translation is CASSSTSGGYNEQFF.

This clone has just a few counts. CDR3 in DNA: TGTGCCAGTAGTATAGGAGGGACAGGGACCTACGAGCAGTACTTC. This translates into CASSIGGTGTYEQYF. The rearrangement joins TRBV19 to TRBJ2-7, with 9 bases matching TRBD1. V shed 1 base, J shed 2 bases, and the junction held 3 bases outside the gene matches. Germline V lookup: CDR1 LNHDA, CDR2 SQIVND (reference sequence). The CDR3 contains 15 residues.

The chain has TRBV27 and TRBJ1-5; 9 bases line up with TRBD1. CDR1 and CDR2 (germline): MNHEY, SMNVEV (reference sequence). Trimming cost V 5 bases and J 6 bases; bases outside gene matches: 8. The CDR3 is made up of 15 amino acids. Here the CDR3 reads CASSHTGGAGQPQHF. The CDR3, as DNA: TGTGCCAGCAGTCACACAGGGGGCGCAGGTCAGCCCCAGCATTTT.

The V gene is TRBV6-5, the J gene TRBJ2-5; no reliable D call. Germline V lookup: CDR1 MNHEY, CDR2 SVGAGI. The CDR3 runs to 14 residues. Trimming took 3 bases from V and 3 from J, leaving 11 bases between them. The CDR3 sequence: CASSYTTEEETQYF. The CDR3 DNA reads TGTGCCAGCAGTTATACTACGGAAGAAGAGACCCAGTACTTC.

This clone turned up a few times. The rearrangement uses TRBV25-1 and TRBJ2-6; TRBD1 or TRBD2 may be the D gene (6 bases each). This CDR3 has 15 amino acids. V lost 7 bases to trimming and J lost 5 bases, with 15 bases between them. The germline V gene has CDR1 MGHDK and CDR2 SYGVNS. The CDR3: CASILVGGRANVLTF. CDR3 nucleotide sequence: TGTGCCAGCATTCTCGTCGGGGGCAGGGCCAACGTCCTGACTTTC.